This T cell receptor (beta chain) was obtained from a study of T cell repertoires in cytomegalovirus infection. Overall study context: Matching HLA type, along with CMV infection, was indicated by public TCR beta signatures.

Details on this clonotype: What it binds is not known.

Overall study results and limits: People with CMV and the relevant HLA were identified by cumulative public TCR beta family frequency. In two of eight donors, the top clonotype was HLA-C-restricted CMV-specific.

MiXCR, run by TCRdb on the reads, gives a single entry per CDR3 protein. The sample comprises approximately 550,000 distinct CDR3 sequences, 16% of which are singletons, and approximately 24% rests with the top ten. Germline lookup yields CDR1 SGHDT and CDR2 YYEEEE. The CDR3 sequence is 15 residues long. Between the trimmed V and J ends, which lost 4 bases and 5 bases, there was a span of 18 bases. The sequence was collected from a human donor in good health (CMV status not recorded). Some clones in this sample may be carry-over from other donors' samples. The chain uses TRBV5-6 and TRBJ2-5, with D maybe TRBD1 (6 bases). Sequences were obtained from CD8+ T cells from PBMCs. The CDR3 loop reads CASSPARGLRETQYF. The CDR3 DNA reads TGTGCCAGCAGCCCCGCCAGGGGCCTCCGGGAGACCCAGTACTTC.